The 20 T cell receptor beta chains below come from one sample, sequenced in a study of blood T cell repertoires in COVID-19. The repertoire was sequenced with immunoSEQ multiplex PCR; TCRdb's copy has only in-frame clones and lacks some. The table includes some 150,000 clones, roughly 80% detected once. The sequenced material came from peripheral blood. The receptor source for this set is a man between 60 and 70 years old with acute or convalescent COVID-19.

The chain combines TRBV12-3 or TRBV12-4 with TRBJ1-2; D may be TRBD1 (5 bases). This CDR3 contains 13 residues. Deletions cut 6 bases from V and 2 bases from J, with 10 bases between. The DNA for the CDR3 is TGTGCCAGCAGCTCTGACAGCAACTATGGCTACACCTTC. As protein: CASSSDSNYGYTF.

The rearrangement uses TRBV19 and TRBJ1-2; tentative D call: TRBD1 (5 bases). V shed 3 bases and J shed 4 bases, with 9 bases lying between them. The CDR3 is made up of 13 amino acids. Germline-derived CDR1 and CDR2 are LNHDA and SQIVND (reference sequence). CDR3 nucleotide sequence: TGTGCCAGTAGTATTGGGGCGGCCTATGGCTACACCTTC. It encodes CASSIGAAYGYTF.

This chain joins TRBV2 and TRBJ2-2; TRBD1 matches 8 bases. The ends lost 6 bases at V and 2 bases at J; junction bases unmatched: 2. Germline CDR1 is SNHLY and CDR2 is FYNNEI. CDR3 length: 14 residues. Here the CDR3 reads CASSGQGNTGELFF. The CDR3 DNA reads TGTGCCAGCAGCGGACAGGGAAACACCGGGGAGCTGTTTTTT.

The chain is built from TRBV29-1 and TRBJ2-1; 9 positions agree with TRBD2. CDR1 and CDR2 from the germline V gene are SQVTM and ANQGSEA. Losses at the gene ends were 0 bases for V and 6 bases for J; bases not matched to a gene: 12. CDR3 size: 17 residues. Here the CDR3 reads CSVEDYRGPSGTNEQFF. CDR3 coding DNA: TGCAGCGTTGAAGATTATCGGGGGCCTAGCGGGACCAATGAGCAGTTCTTC.

The V call is TRBV28, the J call TRBJ2-4, with D tentatively TRBD2 (6 bases). V was cut by 5 bases and J by 8 bases, with 22 bases left in between. CDR3 length: 16 residues. The germline V gene has CDR1 MDHEN and CDR2 SYDVKM. CDR3 DNA: TGTGCCAGCAGTCCCCTCGACCGACGAGGGGAGGACATTCAGTACTTC. Translating it yields CASSPLDRRGEDIQYF.

This clone was seen a few times. The rearrangement uses TRBV4-2 and TRBJ1-3; D is undetermined. Germline V CDR1 and CDR2: LGHNA, YNFKEQ. Trimming stripped 2 bases from V and 3 bases from J, with 11 bases between. The CDR3 totals 15 residues. As DNA, the CDR3 is TGTGCCAGCAGCCAATCGTCCGCGGTTGGAAACACCATATATTTT. It codes for CASSQSSAVGNTIYF.

The J gene is TRBJ1-5, the V gene TRBV25-1; 7 positions agree with TRBD1. Germline lookup yields CDR1 MGHDK and CDR2 SYGVNS. V was clipped by 6 bases and J by 7 bases; unmatched bases: 9. This CDR3 has 14 amino acids. CDR3 in DNA: TGTGCCAGCAGAATTACAGGGGAACGGCAGCCCCAGCATTTT. The encoded protein is CASRITGERQPQHF.

The gene calls are TRBV28 and TRBJ2-1, with a weak D call TRBD2 (5 bases). V lost 6 bases, J lost 0 bases, and 15 bases lay in between. In germline, CDR1 is MDHEN, CDR2 SYDVKM. The CDR3 contains 16 residues. CDR3 in amino acids: CASRDGGLSSYNEQFF. DNA of the CDR3: TGTGCCAGCAGGGACGGTGGACTTAGCTCCTACAATGAGCAGTTCTTC.

The V gene is TRBV5-1, the J gene TRBJ2-3; D may be TRBD2 (5 bases). From germline, CDR1 is SGHRS and CDR2 YFSETQ. CDR3 length: 15 residues. V gave up 3 bases and J gave up 2 bases, with 13 bases separating them. The CDR3 region is CASSSGLADTDTQYF. In DNA form, the CDR3 reads TGCGCCAGCAGCTCTGGTCTAGCTGACACAGATACGCAGTATTTT.

This clone was found a few times. This chain connects TRBV21-1 to TRBJ1-5. TRBV21-1 is a pseudogene. The CDR3 spans 19 residues. The CDR3 sequence is CASSKAGQGGPYSNQPQHF. The CDR3 coding sequence is TGTGCCAGCAGCAAAGCTGGCCAGGGAGGCCCTTATAGCAATCAGCCCCAGCATTTT.

The chain carries TRBV28 and TRBJ2-6; the match to TRBD1 covers 7 bases. The CDR3 sequence is 17 residues long. Germline V gene sequence: CDR1 MDHEN, CDR2 SYDVKM. Trimming took 3 bases from V and 0 from J; bases not matched to a gene: 5. The CDR3 spells CASSFPGQTSGANVLTF. In nucleotides, the CDR3 is TGTGCCAGCAGTTTTCCGGGACAGACCTCTGGGGCCAACGTCCTGACTTTC.

A remark on this clone: This sample includes further DNA sequences coding for the same CDR3. The V call is TRBV5-1, the J call TRBJ2-7, with D perhaps matching TRBD2 (6 bases). V lost 0 bases and J lost 2, with 15 bases in between. The CDR3 is 16 residues long. Germline-derived CDR1 and CDR2 are SGHRS and YFSETQ. CDR3 in amino acids: CASSLGGGGKTYEQYF. The CDR3 bases are TGCGCCAGCAGCTTGGGGGGTGGCGGGAAAACCTACGAGCAGTACTTC.

This clone has just a few counts. V is TRBV7-3 and J is TRBJ2-1, with D possibly matching TRBD2 (7 bases). The CDR3 extends over 13 amino acids. Trimming took off 3 bases at V and 7 bases at J, with 10 bases between the two ends. Germline assignment: CDR1 SGHTA and CDR2 FQGTGA. The CDR3 DNA is TGTGCCAGCAGCTTCGGGGGGCCTAATGAGCAGTTCTTC. Its translation is CASSFGGPNEQFF.

The V gene is TRBV12-3 or TRBV12-4, the J gene TRBJ2-5; a weak D match, TRBD2 (7 bases). Trimming took off 6 bases at V and 5 bases at J, with 13 bases between the two ends. The CDR3 runs to 13 residues. CDR3 nucleotides: TGTGCCAGCAGGCGGAGGGGGGGGGAGACCCAGTACTTC. Translation gives CASRRRGGETQYF.

The V gene is TRBV7-6, the J gene TRBJ2-1, with 8 bases identical to TRBD2. There are 15 residues in the CDR3. Germline V gene data show CDR1 as SGHVS and CDR2 as FNYEAQ. V gave up 3 bases and J gave up 8 bases; unmatched junction bases: 9. CDR3 protein: CASSFEAGDLHEQFF. The CDR3 coding sequence is TGTGCCAGCAGCTTTGAAGCGGGAGACCTCCATGAGCAGTTCTTC.

This sequence joins TRBV6-2 or TRBV6-3 and TRBJ2-3; tentatively, D is TRBD2 (5 bases). V was trimmed by 2 bases and J by 2 bases, leaving 8 bases between them. The germline V gene encodes CDR1 MNHEY and CDR2 SVGEGT. There are 14 residues in the CDR3. CDR3: CASSYRRNTDTQYF. As DNA, the CDR3 is TGTGCCAGCAGTTACCGGAGGAACACAGATACGCAGTATTTT.

The J gene is TRBJ1-1, the V gene TRBV18, with D maybe TRBD1 (5 bases). Trimming took 6 bases from V and 1 from J, leaving 9 bases between them. The CDR3 loop spans 13 amino acids. Per the germline V gene, CDR1 is KGHSH and CDR2 is LQKENI. The DNA of the CDR3 is TGTGCCAGCTCTGGCGACAGGAACACTGAAGCTTTCTTT. Residues: CASSGDRNTEAFF.

The genes are TRBV7-9 and TRBJ1-2, with D uncertain. The CDR3 runs 14 residues. Germline V lookup: CDR1 SEHNR, CDR2 FQNEAQ (reference sequence). Trimming took 4 bases from V and 1 from J, leaving 10 bases between them. The CDR3 sequence: CASSSSGVNYGYTF. The CDR3 DNA reads as TGTGCCAGCAGCTCCAGCGGGGTTAACTATGGCTACACCTTC.

This clone was seen more than once but under ten times. The V and J genes are TRBV18 and TRBJ1-4, with unresolved D. V dropped 3 bases and J dropped 3 bases, with 8 bases sitting between them. Germline values: CDR1 KGHSH, CDR2 LQKENI. This CDR3 contains 14 residues. Here the CDR3 reads CASSPRVANEKLFF. As DNA, the CDR3 is TGTGCCAGCTCACCGCGCGTGGCTAATGAAAAACTGTTTTTT.

This chain joins TRBV6-6 and TRBJ2-1, with TRBD1 identical over 8 bases. V was pared by 6 bases and J by 3 bases, with 4 bases of the junction left unmatched. This CDR3 has 14 amino acids. Germline loops: CDR1 MNHNY, CDR2 SVGAGI (reference sequence). The CDR3 bases are TGTGCCAGCAGCAGACAGGGGAACTACAATGAGCAGTTCTTC. Translated: CASSRQGNYNEQFF.